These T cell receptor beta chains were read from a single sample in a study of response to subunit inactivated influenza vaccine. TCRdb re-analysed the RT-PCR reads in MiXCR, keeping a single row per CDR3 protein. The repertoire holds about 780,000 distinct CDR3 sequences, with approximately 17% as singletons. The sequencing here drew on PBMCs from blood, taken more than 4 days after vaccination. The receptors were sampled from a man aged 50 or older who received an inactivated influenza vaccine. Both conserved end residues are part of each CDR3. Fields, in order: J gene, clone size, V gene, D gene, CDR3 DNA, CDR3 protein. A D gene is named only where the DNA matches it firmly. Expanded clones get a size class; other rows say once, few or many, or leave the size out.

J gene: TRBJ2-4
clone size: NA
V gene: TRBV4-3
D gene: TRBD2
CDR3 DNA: TGCGCCAGCAGCCCCCGATTAGCGGGAGGGAACATTCAGTACTTC
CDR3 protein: CASSPRLAGGNIQYF

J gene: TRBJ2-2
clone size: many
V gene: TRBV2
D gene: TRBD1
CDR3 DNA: TGTGCCAGCAGGAGGGCCTACAGGGGTTTTGACACCGGGGAGCTGTTTTTT
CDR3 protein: CASRRAYRGFDTGELFF

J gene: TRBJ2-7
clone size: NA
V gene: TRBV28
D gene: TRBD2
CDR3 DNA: TGTGCCAGCAGGTGGGGGGGGGAAGTCTACGAGCAGTACTTC
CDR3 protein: CASRWGGEVYEQYF

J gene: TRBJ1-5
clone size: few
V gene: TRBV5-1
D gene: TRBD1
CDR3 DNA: TGCGCCAGCAGCCCCGGACAGGGGGAAGGGCCCCAGCATTTT
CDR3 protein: CASSPGQGEGPQHF

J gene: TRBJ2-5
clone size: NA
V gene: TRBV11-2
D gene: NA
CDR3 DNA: TGTGCCAGCAGCCCGAGAGGTTCCGGGACCCAGTACTTC
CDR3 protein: CASSPRGSGTQYF

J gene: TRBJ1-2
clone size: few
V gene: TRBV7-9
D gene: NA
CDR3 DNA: TGTGCCAGCGACAACTACTATGGCTACACCTTC
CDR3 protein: CASDNYYGYTF

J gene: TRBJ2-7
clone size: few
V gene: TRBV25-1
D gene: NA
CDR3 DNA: TGTGCCAGCAGTGACCGGGACTACGAGCAGTACTTC
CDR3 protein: CASSDRDYEQYF

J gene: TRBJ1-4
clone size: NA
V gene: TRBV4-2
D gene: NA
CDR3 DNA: TGTGCCAGCAGCCAAGAAGCGGGACGTCGGAGTGAAAAACTGTTTTTT
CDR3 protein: CASSQEAGRRSEKLFF

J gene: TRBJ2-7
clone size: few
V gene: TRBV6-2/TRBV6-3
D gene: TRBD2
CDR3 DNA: TGTGCCAGCAGTTATGTAGCGGGATTGTACGAGCAGTACTTC
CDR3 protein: CASSYVAGLYEQYF

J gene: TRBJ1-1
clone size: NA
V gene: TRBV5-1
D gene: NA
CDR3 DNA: TGCGCCAGCAGCTACAGGGAACGCACTGAAGCTTTCTTT
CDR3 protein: CASSYRERTEAFF

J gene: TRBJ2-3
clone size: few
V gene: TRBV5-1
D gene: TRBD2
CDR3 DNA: TGCGCCAGCAGCAGGGGACTAGCGGGGGCAGATACGCAGTATTTT
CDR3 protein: CASSRGLAGADTQYF

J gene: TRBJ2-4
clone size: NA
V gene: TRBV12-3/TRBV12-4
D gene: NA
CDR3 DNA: TGTGCCAGCAGTTTAGTTTCGGTTGCAGGTTCCTTTGTCAAAAACATTCAGTACTTC
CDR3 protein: CASSLVSVAGSFVKNIQYF

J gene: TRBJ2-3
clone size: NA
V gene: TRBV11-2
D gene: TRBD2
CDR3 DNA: TGTGCCAGCAAGTCGACTAGCGGGGCGGACGGCACAGATACGCAGTATTTT
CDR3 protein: CASKSTSGADGTDTQYF

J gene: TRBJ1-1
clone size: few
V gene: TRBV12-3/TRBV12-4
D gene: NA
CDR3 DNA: TGTGCCAGCAGCGCGGGCAGTGGGGCCAAGAACACTGAAGCTTTCTTT
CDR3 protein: CASSAGSGAKNTEAFF

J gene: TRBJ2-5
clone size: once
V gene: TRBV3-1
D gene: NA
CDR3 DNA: TGTGCCAGCATTTTATCCTCGGGGCCGGAGACCCAGTACTTC
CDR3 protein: CASILSSGPETQYF

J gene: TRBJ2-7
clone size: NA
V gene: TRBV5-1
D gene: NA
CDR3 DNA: TGCGCCAGCAGCTTGGAAGGGAACAGGGCATACGACGAGCAGTACTTC
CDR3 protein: CASSLEGNRAYDEQYF

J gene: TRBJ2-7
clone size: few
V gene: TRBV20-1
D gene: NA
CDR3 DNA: TGCAGTGCCGTCCCACACGCCGAGCAGTACTTC
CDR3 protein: CSAVPHAEQYF